The 12 T cell receptor beta chains below come from one sample, sequenced in a study of early T cells in non-severe SARS-CoV-2 infection. TCRdb analysed the 5' RACE reads with MiXCR anew, one entry per CDR3 protein. The sample has roughly 97,000 distinct CDR3 sequences, around 10% seen once. Sequencing used whole blood, obtained at baseline. The receptors derive from an adult who was a healthcare worker with PCR-confirmed SARS-CoV-2 infection or an uninfected control (not recorded which).

This sequence joins TRBV5-1 and TRBJ2-3; D is uncertain. The CDR3 totals 15 residues. Trimming cost V 3 bases and J 1 base, with 12 bases left between them. The germline CDR1 and CDR2 sequences are SGHRS and YFSETQ. The CDR3 nucleotides read TGCGCCAGCAGCTCAAACGGGCAGGGCACAGATACGCAGTATTTT. It yields the protein CASSSNGQGTDTQYF.

This clonotype was seen more than once but under ten times. The V and J genes are TRBV3-1 and TRBJ2-3; D is possibly TRBD1 or TRBD2 (5 bases each). The CDR3 is 15 amino acids. V shed 1 base and J shed 6 bases, with 14 bases lying between them. CDR1 and CDR2 (germline): LGHDT, YNNKEL (reference sequence). CDR3 DNA: TGTGCCAGCAGCCAAGTGGGGGACCGCCTGGATACGCAGTATTTT. Amino acid sequence: CASSQVGDRLDTQYF.

The rearrangement uses TRBV7-3 and TRBJ2-3; 7 positions agree with TRBD2. This CDR3 has 14 residues. V was pared by 4 bases and J by 4 bases, with 5 bases of the junction left unmatched. Germline V lookup: CDR1 SGHTA, CDR2 FQGTGA. The CDR3 DNA reads TGTGCCAGCAGCTCCGGGACTATTCCAGATACGCAGTATTTT. Translation gives CASSSGTIPDTQYF.

The chain combines TRBV7-3 with TRBJ2-3, with unresolved D. V lost 1 base and J lost 5, with 7 bases in between. Germline lookup yields CDR1 SGHTA and CDR2 FQGTGA. The CDR3 length is 13 residues. This CDR3 reads CASSLNLGDTQYF. The CDR3 region has the DNA TGTGCCAGCAGCTTAAACTTAGGAGATACGCAGTATTTT.

This clonotype has ten or more counts. This sequence joins TRBV6-2 or TRBV6-3 and TRBJ1-1; D possibly corresponds to TRBD1 (5 bases). Germline CDR1 reads MNHEY; CDR2 reads SVGEGT. With 6 bases removed from V and 1 base from J, the gap between germline ends came to 18 bases. The CDR3 runs to 16 residues. The CDR3 loop is CASSPPPYTGNTEAFF. Here the CDR3 DNA reads TGTGCCAGCAGCCCACCACCTTACACAGGGAACACTGAAGCTTTCTTT.

In the case of this clonotype: A read error is possible here, since a much larger clone lies one base away. The rearrangement joins TRBV24-1 to TRBJ2-1; D is unresolved. The V end lost 3 bases, the J end lost 0 bases, and 11 bases lay between the germline ends. Germline V gene sequence: CDR1 KGHDR, CDR2 SFDVKD. The CDR3 sequence is 16 residues long. The DNA of the CDR3 is TGTGCCACCAGTGATACGGACGGTTCCTCCTACAATGAGCAGTTCTTC. Its translation: CATSDTDGSSYNEQFF.

The genes are TRBV4-1 and TRBJ1-4; no definite D call. The CDR3 loop spans 14 amino acids. Germline CDR1 reads MGHRA; CDR2 reads YSYEKL. V was cut by 3 bases and J by 6 bases, with 11 bases left in between. As DNA, the CDR3 is TGCGCCAGCAGCCAGGGAGATCCGGATGAAAAACTGTTTTTT. The encoded protein is CASSQGDPDEKLFF.

This chain links TRBV5-4 with TRBJ2-3, with D unresolved. Trimming took off 0 bases at V and 4 bases at J, with 3 bases between the two ends. CDR1 SGHNT and CDR2 YYREEE come from the germline V gene (reference sequence). The CDR3 has 12 residues. CDR3 protein: CASSLDADTQYF. The CDR3 nucleotides are TGTGCCAGCAGCTTGGATGCAGATACGCAGTATTTT.

This clonotype was recorded many times. The genes are TRBV6-2 or TRBV6-3 and TRBJ2-5; D uncertain. Trimming shortened V by 2 bases and J by 2 bases, and 15 bases separated the two germline ends. The CDR3 runs to 16 residues. CDR1 is MNHEY and CDR2 is SVGEGT in the germline V gene. The CDR3 nucleotides are TGTGCCAGCAGTTACGTGGGCACCCCCAAGCAAGAGACCCAGTACTTC. Protein: CASSYVGTPKQETQYF.

This clonotype appeared a few times. This chain links TRBV5-4 with TRBJ1-3, with 7 bases matching TRBD1. The CDR3 runs 15 residues. The germline gives CDR1 SGHNT, CDR2 YYREEE (reference sequence). The junction had 4 bases not matched to a gene; V was cut back by 4 bases and J by 0 bases. CDR3 nucleotides: TGTGCCAGCAGCGTGGGACAGCCCTCTGGAAACACCATATATTTT. Protein product: CASSVGQPSGNTIYF.

Ten or more counts support this clonotype. This chain links TRBV5-4 with TRBJ2-1; TRBD2 aligns across 10 bases. The CDR3 sequence is 15 residues long. V lost 1 base, J lost 6 bases, and 4 bases stayed unmatched. Germline values: CDR1 SGHNT, CDR2 YYREEE (reference sequence). The CDR3 region is CASSLPAGGPNEQFF. The DNA for the CDR3 is TGTGCCAGCAGCTTGCCAGCGGGAGGGCCCAATGAGCAGTTCTTC. Combining the CDR3 with reference TRBV5-4 and TRBJ2-1 gives the whole variable domain ETGVTQSPTHLIKTRGQQVTLRCSSQSGHNTVSWYQQALGQGPQFIFQYYREEENGRGNFPPRFSGLQFPNYSSELNVNALELDDSALYLCASSLPAGGPNEQFFGPGTRLTVL.

This clonotype appeared a few times. The chain combines TRBV11-1 with TRBJ2-3, with D maybe TRBD2 (6 bases). The CDR3 extends over 16 amino acids. Trimming cost V 3 bases and J 1 base, with 14 bases left between them. The V gene's germline CDR1 is SGHAT and CDR2 FQDESV (reference sequence). The CDR3 here is CASSFLGRGGTDTQYF. For the CDR3, the DNA is TGTGCCAGCAGCTTCCTGGGGCGGGGCGGCACAGATACGCAGTATTTT.